This T cell receptor beta chain was documented in a study of blood T cell repertoires in COVID-19. Study-level information: Both acute and convalescent COVID-19 samples were obtained from the United States, Italy and Spain. PBMCs, B-cell-depleted T cells, or T cells were the source of the cDNA or gDNA that made up the material.

Authors' analysis steps: Reference gene primer amplification in the assay estimated nucleated cell counts. The assay was immunoSEQ multiplex PCR, and TCRdb's table has in-frame clones only and misses some. The V and J calls and clone size are taken from that table; D and trimming were inferred from the DNA. The sample records about 68,000 clones, about four fifths being singletons. The receptor was isolated from a man in his fifties or sixties with active COVID-19. Sequenced sample: peripheral blood.

The CDR3 region is CARSLIVRGNTIYF. The DNA for the CDR3 is TGTGCCAGAAGCTTAATTGTTCGGGGAAACACCATATATTTT. The rearrangement joins TRBV5-3 to TRBJ1-3; unclear D gene. TRBV5-3 is annotated as an ORF whose role is uncertain. Trimming stripped 2 bases from V and 4 bases from J, with 10 bases between. The length of the CDR3 is 14 residues.